Below are 16 T cell receptor beta chains sequenced from a single sample in a study of T cell responses to AZD1222 COVID-19 vaccine. TCRdb's copy holds only in-frame clones and misses some; the assay was immunoSEQ multiplex PCR. The data contain about 120,000 clones, around 89% of them singletons. Here the sequenced sample was peripheral blood, taken on day 0 of AZD1222 vaccination. These receptors were collected from an adult in good health.

The chain carries TRBV7-2 and TRBJ2-5, with 7 bases that match TRBD1. V lost 0 bases and J lost 5; bases outside the gene matches: 6. Germline CDR1 is SGHTA and CDR2 is FQGNSA. This CDR3 comprises 15 residues. CDR3 in DNA: TGTGCCAGCAGCTTAGCAGGGGGCGCTTGGGAGACCCAGTACTTC. Its translation: CASSLAGGAWETQYF.

The rearrangement links TRBV5-4 to TRBJ2-3, with D possibly being TRBD1 (5 bases). CDR3 length: 14 residues. Germline loops: CDR1 SGHNT, CDR2 YYREEE (reference sequence). V lost 5 bases and J lost 6, with 16 bases in between. Written as DNA, the CDR3 is TGTGCCAGCAGTATCTCAGGGAAACGGGATACGCAGTATTTT. It translates to CASSISGKRDTQYF. The whole variable domain, remainder taken from reference TRBV5-4 and TRBJ2-3, is ETGVTQSPTHLIKTRGQQVTLRCSSQSGHNTVSWYQQALGQGPQFIFQYYREEENGRGNFPPRFSGLQFPNYSSELNVNALELDDSALYLCASSISGKRDTQYFGPGTRLTVL.

The rearrangement links TRBV12-3 or TRBV12-4 to TRBJ1-6, with D perhaps matching TRBD1 (5 bases). This CDR3 has 11 amino acids. Deletions cut 6 bases from V and 9 bases from J, with 6 bases between. Here the CDR3 reads CASRRGSPLHF. In nucleotides, the CDR3 is TGTGCCAGCAGAAGGGGTTCACCCCTCCACTTT.

The chain uses TRBV19 and TRBJ1-4; 7 bases match TRBD1. With 3 bases clipped from V and 8 bases from J, the junction kept 6 bases outside the gene matches. Per the germline V gene, CDR1 is LNHDA and CDR2 is SQIVND (reference sequence). The CDR3 covers 14 residues. CDR3 residues: CASSMQGDSEKLFF. Here the CDR3 DNA reads TGTGCCAGTAGTATGCAGGGGGATTCAGAAAAACTGTTTTTT.

This chain connects TRBV6-5 to TRBJ1-4, with a possible D match to TRBD1 (6 bases). In germline, CDR1 is MNHEY, CDR2 SVGAGI. This CDR3 has 14 residues. V was pared by 10 bases and J by 8 bases, with 20 bases between. Here the CDR3 reads CATGETGEWEKLFF. The CDR3, as DNA: TGTGCCACCGGGGAGACAGGAGAATGGGAAAAACTGTTTTTT.

The chain links TRBV24-1 to TRBJ2-5; D unclear. Deletions cut 1 base from V and 5 bases from J, with 13 bases between. The CDR3 is 15 amino acids. Germline CDR1 reads KGHDR; CDR2 reads SFDVKD. The CDR3 loop reads CATSDLATDSETQYF. CDR3 in DNA: TGTGCCACCAGTGATTTAGCAACGGATTCGGAGACCCAGTACTTC.

The V call is TRBV7-9, the J call TRBJ2-7; the D is unclear. This CDR3 has 13 residues. The V end was cut by 3 bases, the J end by 6 bases, with 12 bases between. The germline gives CDR1 SEHNR, CDR2 FQNEAQ (reference sequence). The CDR3 region is CASSLVLSSEQYF. In DNA form, the CDR3 reads TGTGCCAGCAGCTTGGTCCTTAGCTCCGAGCAGTACTTC.

The chain combines TRBV21-1 with TRBJ1-5. TRBV21-1 is annotated as a pseudogene. The CDR3 runs 18 residues. The CDR3 loop reads CASRQRRRMSYSNQPQHF. For the CDR3, the DNA is TGTGCCAGCCGACAACGGAGACGGATGTCTTATAGCAATCAGCCCCAGCATTTT.

The table lists this clone with a few counts. V usage is TRBV4-1 and J usage is TRBJ1-5; tentatively, D is TRBD1 (5 bases). The CDR3 runs to 16 residues. V was cut by 1 base and J by 1 base, with 11 bases left in between. CDR1 and CDR2 (germline): MGHRA, YSYEKL. In nucleotides, the CDR3 is TGCGCCAGCAGCCAAGTGAAGGGGCGCAGCAATCAGCCCCAGCATTTT. Its protein product is CASSQVKGRSNQPQHF.

In this sample, this clone turned up once. The rearrangement uses TRBV9 and TRBJ2-1; TRBD1 agrees at 7 bases. Germline values: CDR1 SGDLS, CDR2 YYNGEE. This CDR3 has 15 amino acids. Trimming took 3 bases from V and 4 from J; bases not matched to a gene: 7. The CDR3 is CASSAEDRRYNEQFF. CDR3 nucleotide sequence: TGTGCCAGCAGCGCCGAGGACAGGCGGTACAATGAGCAGTTCTTC.

This chain links TRBV18 with TRBJ1-1, with 10 nucleotides matching TRBD1. Germline CDR1 is KGHSH and CDR2 is LQKENI. The CDR3 contains 15 residues. Trimming cost V 1 base and J 3 bases; bases outside gene matches: 2. The CDR3 loop reads CASSPRGQGYTEAFF. The CDR3, as DNA: TGTGCCAGCTCACCACGGGGACAGGGGTACACTGAAGCTTTCTTT.

As regards this clone: Other DNA sequences of this sample code for an identical CDR3. The chain recombines TRBV7-8 with TRBJ2-7; 7 nucleotides line up with TRBD2. The CDR3 is 14 amino acids. Germline V gene sequence: CDR1 SGHVS, CDR2 FQNEAQ. V was pared by 1 base and J by 2 bases, with 2 bases of the junction left unmatched. CDR3 sequence (DNA): TGTGCCAGCAGCTTAGAGCGGGGAGCCTACGAGCAGTACTTC. As protein: CASSLERGAYEQYF.

The rearrangement joins TRBV6-6 to TRBJ1-5; D might be TRBD1 (5 bases). Germline CDR1 and CDR2: MNHNY and SVGAGI (reference sequence). This CDR3 is 15 amino acids long. V gave up 2 bases and J gave up 3 bases, with 11 bases separating them. CDR3 loop: CASSYGGTANQPQHF. DNA of the CDR3: TGTGCCAGCAGTTACGGAGGGACGGCCAATCAGCCCCAGCATTTT.

The chain has TRBV2 and TRBJ1-5, with D possibly matching TRBD1 (6 bases). The CDR3 is 17 amino acids. The V gene lost 3 bases and the J gene lost 3 bases, with 18 bases spanning the gap. Looked up from germline, CDR1 is SNHLY and CDR2 is FYNNEI. The CDR3 DNA reads TGTGCCAGCAGTGATTCGGCCTTCGCAGGGGACAATCAGCCCCAGCATTTT. Protein: CASSDSAFAGDNQPQHF. Based on the CDR3 plus reference TRBV2 and TRBJ1-5, the full variable domain is EPEVTQTPSHQVTQMGQEVILRCVPISNHLYFYWYRQILGQKVEFLVSFYNNEISEKSEIFDDQFSVERPDGSNFTLKIRSTKLEDSAMYFCASSDSAFAGDNQPQHFGDGTRLSIL.

V is TRBV19 and J is TRBJ1-5, with D hard to call. With 1 base removed from V and 11 bases from J, the gap between germline ends came to 24 bases. The CDR3 runs to 17 residues. CDR1 and CDR2 from the germline V gene are LNHDA and SQIVND (reference sequence). CDR3 nucleotides: TGTGCCAGTAGTATAGGGAATTTCCGGGCCCTTTCTTGGTCCCAGCATTTT. This sequence encodes CASSIGNFRALSWSQHF. Drawing the rest from reference TRBV19 and TRBJ1-5, the complete variable domain is DGGITQSPKYLFRKEGQNVTLSCEQNLNHDAMYWYRQDPGQGLRLIYYSQIVNDFQKGDIAEGYSVSREKKESFPLTVTSAQKNPTAFYLCASSIGNFRALSWSQHFGDGTRLSIL.

This chain joins TRBV27 and TRBJ1-5, with D maybe TRBD1 (6 bases). The CDR3 is 14 amino acids. Between the trimmed V and J ends, which lost 4 bases and 5 bases, there was a span of 12 bases. Per the germline V gene, CDR1 is MNHEY and CDR2 is SMNVEV (reference sequence). CDR3 loop: CASSSLDSYQPQHF. The CDR3 nucleotides read TGTGCCAGCAGTTCCCTGGACAGCTATCAGCCCCAGCATTTT.